These T cell receptor beta chains were read from a single sample in a study of shared clonotypes between healthy human individuals. Assay used: immunoSEQ multiplex PCR; TCRdb lists only in-frame clones, some missing. Among about a million clones listed, roughly 70% were seen once. Sample: memory CD4+ T cells sorted from blood. These receptors all come from a man aged 18 to 29 in good health. Each CDR3 is given without its conserved first and last residue.

CDR3aa: ASSLGFKQGYYEQY
v_gene: TRBV7-2
j_gene: TRBJ2-7

CDR3aa: ASSQDWSADPRDTQY
v_gene: TRBV14
j_gene: TRBJ2-3

CDR3aa: ASRQGPQPLH
v_gene: TRBV6-5
j_gene: TRBJ1-6

CDR3aa: ASSPVGSSEETQY
v_gene: TRBV18
j_gene: TRBJ2-5

CDR3aa: ASSRQWDRGPHGYT
v_gene: TRBV27
j_gene: TRBJ1-2

CDR3aa: ASSLLTGVDTQY
v_gene: TRBV7-2
j_gene: TRBJ2-3

CDR3aa: ASSQTKPTAGELF
v_gene: TRBV14
j_gene: TRBJ2-2

CDR3aa: ASSNDVSSYNSPLH
v_gene: TRBV18
j_gene: TRBJ1-6

CDR3aa: ASSRDRERNTIY
v_gene: TRBV6-6
j_gene: TRBJ1-3

CDR3aa: ASSPGNGGDEKLF
v_gene: TRBV7-9
j_gene: TRBJ1-4

CDR3aa: ASTNRAGETDTQY
v_gene: TRBV19
j_gene: TRBJ2-3

CDR3aa: ASSLKKTFLANTGELF
v_gene: TRBV11-2
j_gene: TRBJ2-2

CDR3aa: ASSLVGTGGFNYGYT
v_gene: TRBV7-2
j_gene: TRBJ1-2

CDR3aa: ASSLSQNSGNTIY
v_gene: TRBV7-6
j_gene: TRBJ1-3

CDR3aa: AISSADFSGNTIY
v_gene: TRBV10-3
j_gene: TRBJ1-3

CDR3aa: ASSTRGTQETQY
v_gene: TRBV6-1
j_gene: TRBJ2-5

CDR3aa: ASKQGDSTGELF
v_gene: TRBV27
j_gene: TRBJ2-2

CDR3aa: ASSLSGTSYEQY
v_gene: TRBV5-5
j_gene: TRBJ2-7

CDR3aa: ASSLEGTSGNDEQF
v_gene: TRBV5-1
j_gene: TRBJ2-1

CDR3aa: ASSIGSRGSEKLF
v_gene: TRBV19
j_gene: TRBJ1-4

CDR3aa: SARDRQTF
v_gene: TRBV20-1
j_gene: TRBJ1-1

CDR3aa: ASSGGGEAF
v_gene: TRBV5-1
j_gene: TRBJ1-1

CDR3aa: ASSPVGQSYNEQF
v_gene: TRBV18
j_gene: TRBJ2-1

CDR3aa: ASSMASGETQY
v_gene: TRBV19
j_gene: TRBJ2-5

CDR3aa: ASSPRQGLGELF
v_gene: TRBV7-6
j_gene: TRBJ2-2

CDR3aa: ASSLQGTSTDTQY
v_gene: TRBV11-3
j_gene: TRBJ2-3

CDR3aa: ASSFGLAGSRDEQF
v_gene: TRBV7-2
j_gene: TRBJ2-1

CDR3aa: ASSLGRAALGTDTQY
v_gene: TRBV5-8
j_gene: TRBJ2-3

CDR3aa: ASSLRGNGNEKLF
v_gene: TRBV28
j_gene: TRBJ1-4

CDR3aa: ASSESGSYGYT
v_gene: TRBV10-1
j_gene: TRBJ1-2

CDR3aa: AISLGGGNTEAF
v_gene: TRBV10-3
j_gene: TRBJ1-1

CDR3aa: ASRPGGKGLIEQF
v_gene: TRBV19
j_gene: TRBJ2-1

CDR3aa: ACNNGGRETQY
v_gene: TRBV30
j_gene: TRBJ2-5

CDR3aa: ASRQGGVGETQY
v_gene: TRBV28
j_gene: TRBJ2-5

CDR3aa: ASSYALAGFTDTQY
v_gene: TRBV6-6
j_gene: TRBJ2-3

CDR3aa: ASSSDTTIEQY
v_gene: TRBV27
j_gene: TRBJ2-7

CDR3aa: ASSLAGNRQETQY
v_gene: TRBV5-4
j_gene: TRBJ2-5

CDR3aa: ASSKEESYEQY
v_gene: TRBV5-1
j_gene: TRBJ2-7

CDR3aa: SAPIRYGNEQF
v_gene: TRBV29-1
j_gene: TRBJ2-1

CDR3aa: AWSVLFRGDTEAF
v_gene: TRBV30
j_gene: TRBJ1-1

CDR3aa: ASSPPQSYYGYT
v_gene: TRBV6-1
j_gene: TRBJ1-2

CDR3aa: ASSERTGVGEQY
v_gene: TRBV7-9
j_gene: TRBJ2-7

CDR3aa: ASSLEGRGGTGELF
v_gene: TRBV11-2
j_gene: TRBJ2-2

CDR3aa: ASSHQFAGEKLF
v_gene: TRBV4-1
j_gene: TRBJ1-4

CDR3aa: ASTGTGARRDEQY
v_gene: TRBV6-1
j_gene: TRBJ2-7

CDR3aa: AAGGSYEQY
v_gene: TRBV30
j_gene: TRBJ2-7